The present TCR beta chain was sequenced within a study of OX40 agonist ivuxolimab in advanced cancers. The CDR3 extends over 14 amino acids. The V end was cut by 1 base, the J end by 4 bases, with 8 bases between. CDR1 SGHTA and CDR2 FQGNSA come from the germline V gene. Researchers took blood at baseline, on cycle 4 day 1, and on cycle 7 day 1. Sequencing was performed with immunoSEQ multiplex PCR; in TCRdb, only in-frame clones are kept and a portion is missing. The sample gives roughly 50,000 clones, approximately 86% of which show up once; around 1.8% is in the top ten. The sequence was obtained from an adult with an advanced solid tumor such as melanoma, head and neck, liver or kidney cancer. The chain carries TRBV7-2 and TRBJ2-1; D not certain. The input for sequencing was CD4+ or CD8+ T cells sorted from blood, taken in a trial of the OX40 agonist ivuxolimab. CDR3: CASSLDISYNEQFF. CDR3 in DNA: TGTGCCAGCAGCTTAGACATTTCTTACAATGAGCAGTTCTTC.